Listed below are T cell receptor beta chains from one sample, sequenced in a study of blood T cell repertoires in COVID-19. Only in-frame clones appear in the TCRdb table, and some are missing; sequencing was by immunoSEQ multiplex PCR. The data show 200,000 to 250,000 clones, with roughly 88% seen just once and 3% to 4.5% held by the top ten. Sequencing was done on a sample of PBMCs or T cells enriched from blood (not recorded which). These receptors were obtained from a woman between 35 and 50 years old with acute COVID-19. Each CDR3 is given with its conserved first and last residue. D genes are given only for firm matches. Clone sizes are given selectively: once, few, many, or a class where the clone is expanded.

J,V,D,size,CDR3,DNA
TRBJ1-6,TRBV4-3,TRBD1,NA,CASSQGGQGNSPLHF,TGCGCCAGCAGCCAAGGAGGACAGGGAAATTCACCCCTCCACTTT
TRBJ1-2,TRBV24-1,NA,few,CATGGNYGYTF,TGTGCCACGGGGGGGAACTATGGCTACACCTTC
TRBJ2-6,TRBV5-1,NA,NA,CASSADSFAPGANVLTF,TGCGCCAGCAGCGCGGATTCATTTGCTCCTGGGGCCAACGTCCTGACTTTC
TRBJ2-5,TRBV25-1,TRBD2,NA,CASSDFIAGRGETQYF,TGTGCCAGCAGTGACTTCATAGCGGGGAGGGGAGAGACCCAGTACTTC
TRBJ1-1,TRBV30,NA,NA,CAWTRNGNTEAFF,TGTGCCTGGACAAGAAACGGGAACACTGAAGCTTTCTTT
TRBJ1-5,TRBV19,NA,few,CASEETHANQPQHF,TGTGCCAGTGAAGAGACTCATGCTAATCAGCCCCAGCATTTT
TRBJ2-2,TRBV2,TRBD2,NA,CASRVRGLAGFTGELFF,TGTGCCAGCAGAGTTAGGGGACTAGCGGGATTCACCGGGGAGCTGTTTTTT
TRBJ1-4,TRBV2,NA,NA,CASSETQAPNEKLFF,TGTGCCAGCAGTGAAACGCAGGCTCCTAATGAAAAACTGTTTTTT
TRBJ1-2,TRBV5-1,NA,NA,CASSLDGQGMHYGYTF,TGCGCCAGCAGCTTGGATGGGCAGGGGATGCACTATGGCTACACCTTC
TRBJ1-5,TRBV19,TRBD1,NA,CASSIDRVNQPQHF,TGTGCCAGTAGTATCGACAGGGTCAATCAGCCCCAGCATTTT
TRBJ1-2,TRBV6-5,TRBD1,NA,CASSRGEGANYGYTF,TGTGCCAGCAGCCGGGGAGAGGGGGCCAACTATGGCTACACCTTC
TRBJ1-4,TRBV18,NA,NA,CASARGATNEKLFF,TGTGCCAGCGCGCGGGGTGCAACTAATGAAAAACTGTTTTTT
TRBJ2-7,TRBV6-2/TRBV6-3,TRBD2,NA,CASSGTSGGTEQYF,TGTGCCAGCAGTGGGACTAGCGGGGGAACCGAGCAGTACTTC
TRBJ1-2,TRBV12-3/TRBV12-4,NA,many,CASSDGESYGYTF,TGTGCCAGCAGTGATGGGGAGAGTTATGGCTACACCTTC
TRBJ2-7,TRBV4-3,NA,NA,CASSQDRVGASSLEQYF,TGCGCCAGCAGCCAAGATAGGGTAGGGGCTTCTTCCCTCGAGCAGTACTTC
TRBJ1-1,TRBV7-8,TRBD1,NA,CASSFGQGWTEAFF,TGTGCCAGCAGCTTCGGACAGGGTTGGACTGAAGCTTTCTTT
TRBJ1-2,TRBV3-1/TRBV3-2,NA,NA,CASSQDPGRDGYTF,TGTGCCAGCAGCCAAGATCCCGGGCGGGATGGCTACACCTTC
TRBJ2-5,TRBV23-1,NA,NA,CASRVRRGTQYF,TGCGCCAGCAGGGTGAGACGAGGGACCCAGTACTTC
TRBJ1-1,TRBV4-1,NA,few,CASSQPTQRNTEAFF,TGCGCCAGCAGCCAACCAACACAGAGAAACACTGAAGCTTTCTTT
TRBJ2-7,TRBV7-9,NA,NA,CASSLDSRQGGEQYF,TGTGCCAGCAGCTTAGATTCTAGGCAGGGAGGAGAGCAGTACTTC
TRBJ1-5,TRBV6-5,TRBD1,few,CASSRGQGKAQHF,TGTGCCAGCAGCCGTGGACAGGGGAAGGCCCAGCATTTT
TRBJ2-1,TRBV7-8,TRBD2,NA,CASSLIRSGVRYNEQFF,TGTGCCAGCAGCTTAATAAGGAGCGGGGTTCGTTACAATGAGCAGTTCTTC
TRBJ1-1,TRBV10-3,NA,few,CAISEGAGGPHTEAFF,TGTGCCATCAGTGAGGGGGCTGGAGGGCCCCACACTGAAGCTTTCTTT
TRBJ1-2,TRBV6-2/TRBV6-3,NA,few,CASSSAVDSSMGGYTF,TGTGCCAGCAGTTCCGCCGTGGACTCCAGCATGGGCGGCTACACCTTC
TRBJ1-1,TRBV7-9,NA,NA,CASSAGVMLEAFF,TGTGCCAGCAGCGCGGGGGTCATGCTTGAAGCTTTCTTT